Presented here are 30 T cell receptor beta chains from one specimen sequenced in a study of a mutant IDH1 vaccine in newly diagnosed glioma. Their antigens are not known. Assay: immunoSEQ multiplex PCR; the TCRdb copy retains only in-frame clones and omits some. This sample has approximately 110,000 clones, with 85% to 90% found just once. Regarding time point: week 11, during vaccination. In the vaccine, a single dose held 300 ug of the mutant IDH1 20-mer peptide, along with topical imiquimod. Sequenced here: PBMCs, sampled from a glioma patient whose treatment included an IDH1 peptide vaccine. All receptors derive from a woman aged 45-65 years with glioma.

This sequence joins TRBV2 and TRBJ1-4; D is possibly TRBD1 (5 bases). Per the germline V gene, CDR1 is SNHLY and CDR2 is FYNNEI. V gave up 4 bases and J gave up 0 bases, with 15 bases separating them. CDR3 length: 17 residues. The CDR3 sequence: CASSGPRDQATNEKLFF. CDR3 nucleotides: TGTGCCAGCAGTGGCCCCAGGGACCAGGCAACTAATGAAAAACTGTTTTTT.

This sequence joins TRBV2 and TRBJ1-1, with 9 bases that match TRBD1. Germline V gene data show CDR1 as SNHLY and CDR2 as FYNNEI. V gave up 2 bases and J gave up 4 bases; unmatched junction bases: 2. The CDR3 runs to 14 residues. CDR3 residues: CASSERTGVTEAFF. For the CDR3, the DNA is TGTGCCAGCAGTGAAAGGACAGGGGTCACTGAAGCTTTCTTT.

The chain combines TRBV4-1 with TRBJ2-7; 9 bases agree with TRBD1. Germline-derived CDR1 and CDR2 are MGHRA and YSYEKL. The length of the CDR3 is 14 residues. Trimming removed 4 bases from V and 4 bases from J; junction bases left unmatched: 5. The chain's CDR3 is CASSPDRGGYEQYF. DNA of the CDR3: TGCGCCAGCAGCCCCGACAGGGGGGGGTACGAGCAGTACTTC.

This clone is a singleton in its sample. The chain recombines TRBV6-6 with TRBJ1-1, with 7 bases lining up with TRBD1. The CDR3 totals 14 residues. Looked up from germline, CDR1 is MNHNY and CDR2 is SVGAGI (reference sequence). With V trimmed by 6 bases and J by 5 bases, 9 bases remained unmatched. DNA of the CDR3: TGTGCCAGCAGCGGTAGGGGGCAGGGGACTGAAGCTTTCTTT. Its translation is CASSGRGQGTEAFF.

This rearrangement joins TRBV10-3 to TRBJ1-2; no clear D gene. Germline CDR1 reads ENHRY; CDR2 reads SYGVKD. V shed 2 bases and J shed 8 bases, with 21 bases lying between them. The CDR3 runs 16 residues. The CDR3 is CAISEPPGRVQKGYTF. The CDR3 DNA reads TGTGCCATCAGTGAGCCGCCGGGGAGGGTTCAGAAAGGCTACACCTTC.

The chain links TRBV25-1 to TRBJ2-5; TRBD2 aligns across 8 bases. Germline lookup yields CDR1 MGHDK and CDR2 SYGVNS. V lost 0 bases and J lost 2; bases outside the gene matches: 8. This CDR3 spans 17 amino acids. CDR3 loop: CASSEYYGRGGQETQYF. CDR3 DNA: TGTGCCAGCAGTGAATATTACGGGAGGGGGGGGCAAGAGACCCAGTACTTC.

V and J are TRBV5-1 and TRBJ2-7, with D perhaps TRBD1 (5 bases). V was clipped by 4 bases and J by 5 bases, with 16 bases between them. The germline V gene has CDR1 SGHRS and CDR2 YFSETQ. The CDR3 loop spans 14 amino acids. For the CDR3, the DNA is TGCGCCAGCAGCCCCCCGGCAGGGATCCACGAGCAGTACTTC. Translation: CASSPPAGIHEQYF.

This clone was seen a few times. This rearrangement joins TRBV7-2 to TRBJ1-2; D unresolved. This CDR3 region has 14 residues. V was shortened by 4 bases and J by 1 base, with 10 bases between the two germline ends. Germline V gene sequence: CDR1 SGHTA, CDR2 FQGNSA. The CDR3 coding sequence is TGTGCCAGCAGCTCACCCCAGGTTAACTATGGCTACACCTTC. Translated: CASSSPQVNYGYTF.

This clone has just one count. The chain has TRBV28 and TRBJ1-5; D perhaps matches TRBD1 (5 bases). Trimming took off 3 bases at V and 0 bases at J, with 9 bases between the two ends. CDR3 length: 15 residues. Germline-derived CDR1 and CDR2 are MDHEN and SYDVKM. In nucleotides, the CDR3 is TGTGCCAGCAGTTTGATTGACAGTAGCAATCAGCCCCAGCATTTT. This codes for CASSLIDSSNQPQHF.

The rearrangement joins TRBV9 to TRBJ2-5, with TRBD1 matching over 12 bases. The V gene end was trimmed by 0 bases and the J gene end by 5 bases; junction bases not matched to a gene: 5. The CDR3 is 16 amino acids. Germline lookup yields CDR1 SGDLS and CDR2 YYNGEE. CDR3 amino acids: CASSVVGQGARETQYF. In nucleotides, the CDR3 is TGTGCCAGCAGCGTAGTGGGACAGGGGGCGCGGGAGACCCAGTACTTC.

V gene TRBV5-4 combines with J gene TRBJ2-7; 9 bases line up with TRBD1. The CDR3 runs 15 residues. Germline CDR1 SGHNT, CDR2 YYREEE (reference sequence). The trim removed 3 bases at V and 3 bases at J, leaving 7 bases unmatched. CDR3 amino acids: CASSSRQGVSYEQYF. The CDR3 DNA follows: TGTGCCAGCAGCTCCAGACAGGGGGTGAGCTACGAGCAGTACTTC.

The V and J genes are TRBV14 and TRBJ2-3, with D uncertain. Trimming pared 4 bases from V and 1 base from J, leaving 15 bases between. CDR3 length: 16 amino acids. Per germline, CDR1 SGHDN and CDR2 FVKESK. The CDR3 nucleotides read TGTGCCAGCAGCCCAGCTCTCACGGTCCGCACAGATACGCAGTATTTT. The encoded protein is CASSPALTVRTDTQYF.

The chain carries TRBV10-3 and TRBJ2-7; D gene uncertain. This CDR3 spans 12 amino acids. Germline V gene lookup returns CDR1 ENHRY and CDR2 SYGVKD. Trimming took off 0 bases at V and 2 bases at J, with 2 bases between the two ends. CDR3 sequence: CAISESAYEQYF. The CDR3 nucleotides are TGTGCCATCAGTGAGTCCGCCTACGAGCAGTACTTC.

The rearrangement joins TRBV4-2 to TRBJ1-4, with a weak D call TRBD1 (6 bases). The CDR3 length is 15 residues. Germline V gives CDR1 LGHNA, CDR2 YNFKEQ. Trimming stripped 0 bases from V and 6 bases from J, with 11 bases between. The CDR3 region has the DNA TGTGCCAGCAGCCAAGATGGGGAGGGGGATGAAAAACTGTTTTTT. Amino acid sequence: CASSQDGEGDEKLFF.

The V gene is TRBV25-1, the J gene TRBJ2-7; 9 bases fit TRBD2. CDR3 length: 16 residues. V gave up 4 bases and J gave up 7 bases; unmatched junction bases: 14. Germline V gene lookup returns CDR1 MGHDK and CDR2 SYGVNS. DNA of the CDR3: TGTGCCAGCAGTGGCATTAGGGGCGGGAGGGCGCGGGAGCAGTACTTC. Its protein is CASSGIRGGRAREQYF.

The chain employs TRBV7-6 and TRBJ2-1; TRBD2 agrees at 10 bases. CDR1 SGHVS and CDR2 FNYEAQ come from the germline V gene. The CDR3 runs 15 residues. The ends lost 1 base at V and 4 bases at J; junction bases unmatched: 1. CDR3 amino acids: CASSLGLAGYNEQFF. The CDR3 DNA is TGTGCCAGCAGCTTAGGACTAGCGGGTTACAATGAGCAGTTCTTC.

The chain recombines TRBV27 with TRBJ2-5, with TRBD1 identical over 8 bases. The CDR3 length is 14 residues. The V gene end was trimmed by 4 bases and the J gene end by 4 bases; junction bases not matched to a gene: 5. CDR1 and CDR2 from the germline V gene are MNHEY and SMNVEV (reference sequence). The CDR3 coding sequence is TGTGCCAGCAGTTCCGACAGGGGTGGAGAGACCCAGTACTTC. This gives the protein CASSSDRGGETQYF.

This chain joins TRBV19 and TRBJ1-5; TRBD1 might be the D (5 bases). Per the germline V gene, CDR1 is LNHDA and CDR2 is SQIVND (reference sequence). The ends were cut back, 3 bases at V and 2 bases at J, with 11 bases in the middle. This CDR3 contains 15 residues. The CDR3 protein is CASSMGQVGNQPQHF. Here the CDR3 DNA reads TGTGCCAGTAGTATGGGGCAGGTGGGCAATCAGCCCCAGCATTTT. The full variable domain, completed using reference TRBV19 and TRBJ1-5, is DGGITQSPKYLFRKEGQNVTLSCEQNLNHDAMYWYRQDPGQGLRLIYYSQIVNDFQKGDIAEGYSVSREKKESFPLTVTSAQKNPTAFYLCASSMGQVGNQPQHFGDGTRLSIL.

This chain links TRBV28 with TRBJ1-2, with TRBD1 matching over 8 bases. Trimming took 6 bases from V and 3 from J; bases not matched to a gene: 6. The CDR3 loop spans 14 amino acids. Germline lookup yields CDR1 MDHEN and CDR2 SYDVKM. The CDR3 loop reads CASSSGQVYYGYTF. CDR3 bases: TGTGCCAGCAGCTCGGGACAGGTTTACTATGGCTACACCTTC.

J is TRBJ2-1 and V is TRBV27; 7 positions match TRBD1. Germline assignment: CDR1 MNHEY and CDR2 SMNVEV (reference sequence). The CDR3 covers 14 residues. J lost 15 bases, V lost 3 bases, and 14 bases had no gene match. Written as DNA, the CDR3 is TGTGCCAGCAGTTTGTCCCCTTACAGGGGCCCCGGGTTCTTC. Its translation is CASSLSPYRGPGFF.

The J gene is TRBJ1-5, the V gene TRBV7-8, with D unresolved. This CDR3 has 16 amino acids. The V end lost 0 bases, the J end lost 3 bases, and 12 bases lay between the germline ends. Germline loops: CDR1 SGHVS, CDR2 FQNEAQ. Here the CDR3 reads CASSLASVDPNQPQHF. In DNA form, the CDR3 reads TGTGCCAGCAGCTTAGCGTCCGTGGACCCCAATCAGCCCCAGCATTTT. Drawing the rest from reference TRBV7-8 and TRBJ1-5, the complete variable domain is GAGVSQSPRYKVAKRGQDVALRCDPISGHVSLFWYQQALGQGPEFLTYFQNEAQLDKSGLPSDRFFAERPEGSVSTLKIQRTQQEDSAVYLCASSLASVDPNQPQHFGDGTRLSIL.

This chain connects TRBV18 to TRBJ2-7; possible D gene TRBD2, 6 bases. CDR3 length: 16 residues. V lost 4 bases and J lost 5, with 21 bases in between. Germline V gene lookup returns CDR1 KGHSH and CDR2 LQKENI. The CDR3 reads CASSLIAALKRHEQYF. The CDR3 coding sequence is TGTGCCAGCTCACTTATAGCGGCCCTAAAAAGACACGAGCAGTACTTC.

This sequence joins TRBV5-8 and TRBJ2-1, with D perhaps TRBD2 (5 bases). There are 15 residues in the CDR3. V gave up 3 bases and J gave up 5 bases, with 15 bases separating them. Germline loops: CDR1 SGHTS, CDR2 YDEGEE. The CDR3 here is CASSSYRTPNNEQFF. The CDR3 nucleotides are TGTGCCAGCAGCTCATATAGGACTCCTAACAATGAGCAGTTCTTC.

The chain employs TRBV6-5 and TRBJ1-1; TRBD1 matches 9 bases. V lost 2 bases to trimming and J lost 6 bases; unmatched junction nucleotides: 1. The CDR3 spans 13 residues. CDR1 is MNHEY, CDR2 SVGAGI, per germline. As DNA, the CDR3 is TGTGCCAGCAGTTACGGGACAGGGTCTGAAGCTTTCTTT. This translates into CASSYGTGSEAFF.

The V gene is TRBV28, the J gene TRBJ2-2; perhaps TRBD2 as D (6 bases). Between the trimmed V and J ends, which lost 5 bases and 5 bases, there was a span of 15 bases. The CDR3 has 15 residues. Germline CDR1 and CDR2: MDHEN and SYDVKM. The CDR3 region has the DNA TGTGCCAGCAGTGTGCCCGGGACTTCAACCGGGGAGCTGTTTTTT. This translates into CASSVPGTSTGELFF.

This chain joins TRBV10-2 and TRBJ2-7; D uncertain. The V gene lost 3 bases and the J gene lost 5 bases, with 8 bases spanning the gap. The CDR3 sequence is 12 residues long. Per the germline V gene, CDR1 is WSHSY and CDR2 is SAAADI. The CDR3 here is CASSEGSHEQYF. In nucleotides, the CDR3 is TGCGCCAGCAGTGAAGGCAGCCACGAGCAGTACTTC.

The V gene is TRBV18, the J gene TRBJ1-4; 9 positions agree with TRBD1. With V trimmed by 3 bases and J by 8 bases, 10 bases remained unmatched. The CDR3 has 16 residues. The V gene's germline CDR1 is KGHSH and CDR2 LQKENI. CDR3 sequence reads: CASSPSTGTGSEKLFF. CDR3 DNA sequence: TGTGCCAGCTCACCTTCCACCGGGACAGGGAGCGAAAAACTGTTTTTT.

The CDR3 spells CASSARPLAGGLYGEQFF. In DNA, the CDR3 is TGTGCCAGCAGTGCACGCCCACTAGCGGGAGGGCTGTATGGTGAGCAGTTCTTC. J is TRBJ2-1 and V is TRBV6-1, with 13 bases identical to TRBD2. The trim removed 4 bases at V and 9 bases at J, leaving 15 bases unmatched. The CDR3 is 18 residues long. Germline CDR1 is MNHNS and CDR2 is SASEGT.

The chain employs TRBV7-3 and TRBJ2-2; D perhaps matches TRBD2 (6 bases). V shed 5 bases and J shed 4 bases, with 11 bases lying between them. CDR3 length: 14 residues. The germline CDR1 and CDR2 sequences are SGHTA and FQGTGA. The CDR3 reads CASSRTGGTGELFF. CDR3 nucleotide sequence: TGTGCCAGCAGCCGGACCGGGGGCACCGGGGAGCTGTTTTTT.

The rearrangement joins TRBV7-9 to TRBJ2-2, with D perhaps matching TRBD1 (6 bases). The CDR3 length is 14 residues. Trimming stripped 5 bases from V and 4 bases from J, with 11 bases between. Germline-derived CDR1 and CDR2 are SEHNR and FQNEAQ (reference sequence). CDR3 nucleotides: TGTGCCAGCAGCCCAGGGGTGGCCACCGGGGAGCTGTTTTTT. As protein: CASSPGVATGELFF. Based on the CDR3 plus reference TRBV7-9 and TRBJ2-2, the full variable domain is DTGVSQNPRHKITKRGQNVTFRCDPISEHNRLYWYRQTLGQGPEFLTYFQNEAQLEKSRLLSDRFSAERPKGSFSTLEIQRTEQGDSAMYLCASSPGVATGELFFGEGSRLTVL.